This is a list of T cell receptor beta chains from one sample in a study of T-cell reconstitution after alpha-beta-depleted transplantation in children. Each CDR3 protein gets one entry after TCRdb re-called the PCR reads with MiXCR. The sample holds around 450,000 distinct CDR3 sequences, roughly 17% seen once. The source material was PBMCs, mostly from graft donor cells, sampled 360 days after TCRalphabeta/CD19-depleted stem cell transplant. These receptors were collected from a boy in the first two years of life who had a stem cell transplant for Wiskott-Aldrich syndrome, so the T cells may come from the graft donor. The conserved cysteine and the conserved F or W are not part of the CDR3 here. Fields, in order: V gene, J gene, CDR3 length, clone size, CDR3 protein. The size entry is marked missing in some rows and otherwise reads once, few, many or a size class.

>TRBV29-1|TRBJ2-5|11|-
SGIDRGRETQY
>TRBV4-1|TRBJ1-1|12|-
ASSRKGVNTEAF
>TRBV7-9|TRBJ1-1|13|-
ASSISDRGSTEAF
>TRBV20-1|TRBJ2-7|11|few
SARSGGGYEQY
>TRBV4-1|TRBJ2-7|18|-
ASSQEIWDRVDRPPYEQY
>TRBV12-3/TRBV12-4|TRBJ2-3|15|-
ASSLIGSGLLWDTQY
>TRBV10-3|TRBJ2-7|13|-
AISPQLKSSYEQY
>TRBV20-1|TRBJ2-1|12|-
SASGARGNNEQF
>TRBV24-1|TRBJ2-1|13|-
ATSLPGQGFNEQF
>TRBV10-3|TRBJ2-3|11|-
AISEGRTDTQY
>TRBV18|TRBJ2-2|14|once
ASSPSGNAYTGELF
>TRBV7-2|TRBJ2-5|14|few
ASSPQGILASETQY